This T cell receptor (beta chain) originates from a study of beta chain features in type 1 diabetes. Study-wide results and limits: In every one of the four CD4+ subsets, TCRB CDR3s were moderately but significantly shorter in Type 1 diabetes patients.

Sequenced material consisted of expressed TCRB transcripts (all of the isolated RNA was reverse transcribed). Clones were read by immunoSEQ multiplex PCR, and TCRdb kept only the in-frame ones, dropping some. The sample has roughly 150,000 clones; 10% are singletons. Worth noting for this clone: The antigen remains unidentified.

CDR1 and CDR2 (germline): MGHDK, SYGVNS. V lost 1 base to trimming and J lost 3 bases, with 6 bases between them. This CDR3 is 14 amino acids long. Sequencing used central memory CD4+ T cells from blood. The TCR sequence derives from a man in his thirties or forties with type 1 diabetes. The chain recombines TRBV25-1 with TRBJ2-2; no reliable D call. The CDR3 loop is CASSEFRHTGELFF. The CDR3 region has the DNA TGTGCCAGCAGTGAATTCAGGCACACCGGGGAGCTGTTTTTT.